Described below is a single TCR beta chain sequence and its context. Antigen: not known. This table comes from immunoSEQ multiplex PCR, and its TCRdb copy is limited to in-frame clones, with some not included. The sample carries over 100,000 clones, about 78% recorded once. This specimen belongs to a study of Ad26.COV2.S vaccination and SARS-CoV-2 variants. Study-wide findings and caveats: Vaccinated and placebo-treated recipients had similar non-spike TCR breadth. Ad26.COV2.S recipients had broader spike-specific TCRs (P = 0.0014).

This CDR3 has 14 amino acids. Germline V gene sequence: CDR1 SGHNT, CDR2 YYREEE (reference sequence). V lost 2 bases, J lost 5 bases, and 12 bases lay in between. Sequences were derived from peripheral blood, sampled after recovery from COVID-19. The chain links TRBV5-4 to TRBJ2-3; no definite D call. This TCR was recovered from a human donor who had recovered from COVID-19. CDR3 sequence (DNA): TGTGCCAGCAGCTTTAATGTCGGTGGAGATACGCAGTATTTT. As protein: CASSFNVGGDTQYF.